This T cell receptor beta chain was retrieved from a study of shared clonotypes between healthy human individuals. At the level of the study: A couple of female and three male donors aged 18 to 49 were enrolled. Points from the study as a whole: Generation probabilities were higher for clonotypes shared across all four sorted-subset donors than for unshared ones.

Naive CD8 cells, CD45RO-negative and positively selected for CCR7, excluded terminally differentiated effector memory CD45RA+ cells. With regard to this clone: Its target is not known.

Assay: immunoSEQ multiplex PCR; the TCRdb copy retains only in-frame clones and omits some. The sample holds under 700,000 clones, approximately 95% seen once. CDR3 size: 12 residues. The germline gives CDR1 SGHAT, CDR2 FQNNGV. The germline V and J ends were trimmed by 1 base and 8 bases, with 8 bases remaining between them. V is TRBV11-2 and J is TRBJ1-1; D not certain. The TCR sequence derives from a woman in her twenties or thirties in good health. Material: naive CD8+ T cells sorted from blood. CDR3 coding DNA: TGTGCCAGCAGCTTAGTTAGGGCAGAAGCTTTCTTT. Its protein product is CASSLVRAEAFF. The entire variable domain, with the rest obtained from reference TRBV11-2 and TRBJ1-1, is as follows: EAGVAQSPRYKIIEKRQSVAFWCNPISGHATLYWYQQILGQGPKLLIQFQNNGVVDDSQLPKDRFSAERLKGVDSTLKIQPAKLEDSAVYLCASSLVRAEAFFGQGTRLTVV.